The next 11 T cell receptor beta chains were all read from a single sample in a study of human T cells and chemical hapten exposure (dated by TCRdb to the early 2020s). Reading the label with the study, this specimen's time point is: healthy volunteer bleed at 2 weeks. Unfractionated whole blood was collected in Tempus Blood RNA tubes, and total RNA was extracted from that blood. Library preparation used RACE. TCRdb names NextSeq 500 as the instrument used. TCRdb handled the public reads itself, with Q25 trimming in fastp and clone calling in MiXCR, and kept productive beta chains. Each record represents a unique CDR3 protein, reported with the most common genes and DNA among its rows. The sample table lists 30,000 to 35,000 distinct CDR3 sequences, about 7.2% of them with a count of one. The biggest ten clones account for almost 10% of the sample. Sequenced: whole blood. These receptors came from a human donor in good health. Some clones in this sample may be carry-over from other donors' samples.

As DNA, the CDR3 is TGTGCCAGCAGCCTAGATACAGGGGTCGGAGAGACCCAGTACTTC. This sequence encodes CASSLDTGVGETQYF. V usage is TRBV7-9 and J usage is TRBJ2-5; the match to TRBD1 covers 7 bases. V shed 5 bases, J shed 4 bases, and the junction held 10 bases outside the gene matches. There are 15 residues in the CDR3. Germline-derived CDR1 and CDR2 are SEHNR and FQNEAQ (reference sequence). Filled out from reference TRBV7-9 and TRBJ2-5, the complete variable domain reads DTGVSQNPRHKITKRGQNVTFRCDPISEHNRLYWYRQTLGQGPEFLTYFQNEAQLEKSRLLSDRFSAERPKGSFSTLEIQRTEQGDSAMYLCASSLDTGVGETQYFGPGTRLLVL.

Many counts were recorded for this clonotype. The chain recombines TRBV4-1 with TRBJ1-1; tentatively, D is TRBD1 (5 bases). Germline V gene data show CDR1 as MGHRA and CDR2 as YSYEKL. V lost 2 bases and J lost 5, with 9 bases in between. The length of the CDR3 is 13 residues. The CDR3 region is CASSQRGWTEAFF. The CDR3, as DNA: TGCGCCAGCAGCCAAAGGGGATGGACTGAAGCTTTCTTT.

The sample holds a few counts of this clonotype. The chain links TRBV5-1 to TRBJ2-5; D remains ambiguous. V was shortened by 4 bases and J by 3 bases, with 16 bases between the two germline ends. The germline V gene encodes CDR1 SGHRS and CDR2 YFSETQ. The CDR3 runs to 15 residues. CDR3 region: CASSGQGQMEETQYF. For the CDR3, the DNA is TGCGCCAGCAGCGGGCAAGGGCAGATGGAAGAGACCCAGTACTTC.

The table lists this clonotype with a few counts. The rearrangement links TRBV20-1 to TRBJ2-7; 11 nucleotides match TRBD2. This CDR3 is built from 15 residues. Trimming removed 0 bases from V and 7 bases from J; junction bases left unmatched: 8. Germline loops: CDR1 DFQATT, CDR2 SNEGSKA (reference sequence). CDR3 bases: TGCAGTGCTAGAGATCCAACTAGCGGGAGTAGTGAGCAGTACTTC. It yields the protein CSARDPTSGSSEQYF.

The CDR3 region is CAISAVGGMEAGANVLTF. The CDR3 DNA reads TGTGCCATCAGTGCCGTGGGGGGGATGGAGGCTGGGGCCAACGTCCTGACTTTC. The gene calls are TRBV10-3 and TRBJ2-6, with TRBD2 identical over 7 bases. This CDR3 has 18 amino acids. The V and J ends lost 4 bases and 2 bases, in that order; junction bases with no gene match: 11. Per germline, CDR1 ENHRY and CDR2 SYGVKD.

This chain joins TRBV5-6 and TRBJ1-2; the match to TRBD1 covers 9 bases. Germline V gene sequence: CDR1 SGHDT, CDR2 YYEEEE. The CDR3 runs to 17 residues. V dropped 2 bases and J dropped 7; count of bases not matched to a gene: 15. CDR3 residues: CASSLGTGTGSSLGYTF. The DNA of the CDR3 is TGTGCCAGCAGCTTAGGTACCGGGACAGGGTCTTCTCTTGGCTACACCTTC.

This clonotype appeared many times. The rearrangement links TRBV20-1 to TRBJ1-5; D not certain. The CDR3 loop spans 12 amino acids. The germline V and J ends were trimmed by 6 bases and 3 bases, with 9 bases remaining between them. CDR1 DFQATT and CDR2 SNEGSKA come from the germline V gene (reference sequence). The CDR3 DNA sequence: TGCAGTGCATGGCAGAACAATCAGCCCCAGCATTTT. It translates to CSAWQNNQPQHF.

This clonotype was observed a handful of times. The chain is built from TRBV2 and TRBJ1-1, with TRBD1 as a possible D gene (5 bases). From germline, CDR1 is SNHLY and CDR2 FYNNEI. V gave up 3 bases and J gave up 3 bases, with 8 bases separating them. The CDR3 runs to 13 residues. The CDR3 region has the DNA TGTGCCAGCAGTGACACCAGGGACACTGAAGCTTTCTTT. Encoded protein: CASSDTRDTEAFF.

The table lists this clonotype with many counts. The CDR3 loop reads CASSPHQGSRGTNEQFF. CDR3 nucleotides: TGTGCCAGCAGCCCCCATCAGGGCAGCCGCGGCACCAATGAGCAGTTCTTC. The chain employs TRBV11-2 and TRBJ2-1; TRBD1 might be the D (5 bases). CDR3 size: 17 residues. Germline values: CDR1 SGHAT, CDR2 FQNNGV. With 5 bases removed from V and 6 bases from J, the gap between germline ends came to 23 bases.

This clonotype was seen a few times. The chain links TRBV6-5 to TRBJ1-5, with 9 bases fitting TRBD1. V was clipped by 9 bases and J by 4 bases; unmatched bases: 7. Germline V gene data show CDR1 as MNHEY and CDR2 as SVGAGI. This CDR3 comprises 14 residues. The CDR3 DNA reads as TGTGCCAGTGCCCAGGGGACAGGGAATCAGCCCCAGCATTTT. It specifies CASAQGTGNQPQHF.

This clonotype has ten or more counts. The DNA of the CDR3 is TGTGCCAGCAGCCCCCCGTTGGGGACGAGTCGGGGCTACACCTTC. Its translation: CASSPPLGTSRGYTF. V is TRBV14 and J is TRBJ1-2; D is possibly TRBD1 (5 bases). Trimming took off 4 bases at V and 8 bases at J, with 20 bases between the two ends. The V gene's germline CDR1 is SGHDN and CDR2 FVKESK. This CDR3 contains 15 residues.